These 18 T cell receptor beta chains originate from one sample sequenced in a study of T cells in Graves' hyperthyroidism and ophthalmopathy. The TCR beta CDR3 regions underwent amplification using RNA transcripts as the source. Researchers ran a first-round RT-PCR on the TCR CDR3 using the HTBI primer set. Each CDR3 protein is one row after TCRdb ran MiXCR on the multiplex PCR reads. Found here are around 300,000 distinct CDR3 sequences, around 13% of them singletons; the top ten hold 7.9%. Sequencing was done on a sample of blood. The origin of the receptors is a woman aged 40 to 50 with Graves' hyperthyroidism.

This clonotype was recorded at least ten times. The CDR3 spells CASSNTGPYEQYF. The CDR3 coding sequence is TGTGCCAGCAGTAATACAGGACCCTACGAGCAGTACTTC. The rearrangement uses TRBV2 and TRBJ2-7, with D possibly being TRBD1 (5 bases). This CDR3 contains 13 residues. The germline V gene encodes CDR1 SNHLY and CDR2 FYNNEI. The V gene lost 5 bases and the J gene lost 2 bases, with 10 bases spanning the gap. Full variable domain (outside the CDR3, taken from reference TRBV2 and TRBJ2-7): EPEVTQTPSHQVTQMGQEVILRCVPISNHLYFYWYRQILGQKVEFLVSFYNNEISEKSEIFDDQFSVERPDGSNFTLKIRSTKLEDSAMYFCASSNTGPYEQYFGPGTRLTVT.

This clonotype was observed at least ten times. V and J are TRBV29-1 and TRBJ1-1, with D maybe TRBD1 (6 bases). The CDR3 is made up of 12 amino acids. Trimming stripped 4 bases from V and 5 bases from J, with 11 bases between. CDR1 is SQVTM, CDR2 ANQGSEA, per germline. The CDR3 region has the DNA TGCAGCGTTGCGTCAGGGGTTACTGAAGCTTTCTTT. It is translated as CSVASGVTEAFF.

In this sample, this clonotype turned up many times. The chain couples TRBV27 to TRBJ2-7, with 7 bases that match TRBD1. The V and J ends lost 6 bases and 3 bases, in that order; junction bases with no gene match: 8. In germline, CDR1 is MNHEY, CDR2 SMNVEV (reference sequence). The CDR3 runs 14 residues. CDR3 protein: CASRRRQGNYEQYF. CDR3 coding DNA: TGTGCCAGCAGACGCCGACAGGGCAACTACGAGCAGTACTTC.

This clonotype appeared many times. The V and J genes are TRBV12-3 or TRBV12-4 and TRBJ1-1; 7 bases align to TRBD1. The V gene end was trimmed by 3 bases and the J gene end by 7 bases; junction bases not matched to a gene: 8. The CDR3 has 14 residues. The CDR3 protein is CASSLGPTGDEAFF. CDR3 nucleotides: TGTGCCAGCAGTTTGGGGCCCACAGGGGATGAAGCTTTCTTT.

This clonotype was detected once. V is TRBV19 and J is TRBJ2-3; TRBD2 matches at 9 bases. Looked up from germline, CDR1 is LNHDA and CDR2 is SQIVND (reference sequence). V shed 4 bases, J shed 4 bases, and the junction held 6 bases outside the gene matches. The length of the CDR3 is 15 residues. CDR3 amino acids: CASSKAGGVADTQYF. CDR3 coding DNA: TGTGCCAGTAGTAAGGCGGGAGGGGTCGCAGATACGCAGTATTTT.

This chain joins TRBV15 and TRBJ2-3; 9 nucleotides align to TRBD2. V lost 0 bases to trimming and J lost 0 bases; unmatched junction nucleotides: 4. From germline, CDR1 is LNHNV and CDR2 YYDKDF (reference sequence). The CDR3 length is 17 residues. CDR3 nucleotide sequence: TGTGCCACCAGCAGAGATTCGGGACTAGCCAGCACAGATACGCAGTATTTT. This translates into CATSRDSGLASTDTQYF.

There are a few counts of this clonotype. The chain uses TRBV7-2 and TRBJ2-7; 11 bases match TRBD2. CDR1 is SGHTA and CDR2 is FQGNSA in the germline V gene. This CDR3 contains 16 residues. The V segment lost 4 bases and the J segment 7 bases; nucleotides outside the gene matches: 12. The CDR3 DNA reads TGTGCCAGCAGCTCGGTACTAGCGGGAGTTTTGGGAGAGCAGTACTTC. The encoded protein is CASSSVLAGVLGEQYF.

The rearrangement joins TRBV7-9 to TRBJ2-1; perhaps TRBD1 as D (5 bases). Per the germline V gene, CDR1 is SEHNR and CDR2 is FQNEAQ (reference sequence). V was shortened by 5 bases and J by 5 bases, with 22 bases between the two germline ends. The CDR3 is 17 amino acids. In DNA, the CDR3 is TGTGCCAGCAGCCATCCTTTTCAGGGATCCCGAAACAATGAGCAGTTCTTC. Translating gives CASSHPFQGSRNNEQFF.

This clonotype was seen many times. The chain carries TRBV20-1 and TRBJ1-2, with TRBD1 identical over 10 bases. The V and J ends lost 6 bases and 4 bases, in that order; junction bases with no gene match: 5. There are 13 residues in the CDR3. The germline V gene encodes CDR1 DFQATT and CDR2 SNEGSKA (reference sequence). The CDR3 coding sequence is TGCAGTGCCCCGGGACAGGGGTCCTATGGCTACACCTTC. The encoded protein is CSAPGQGSYGYTF.

This clonotype was observed a few times. The genes are TRBV6-1 and TRBJ2-1; 9 positions match TRBD2. The germline gives CDR1 MNHNS, CDR2 SASEGT. The ends lost 5 bases at V and 9 bases at J; junction bases unmatched: 11. There are 15 residues in the CDR3. CDR3 in amino acids: CASSLAGGRAFEQFF. CDR3 DNA sequence: TGTGCCAGCAGTCTGGCTGGCGGGAGGGCCTTTGAGCAGTTCTTC.

This clonotype appeared many times. The rearrangement uses TRBV12-3 or TRBV12-4 and TRBJ2-7; TRBD2 is a possible D gene (6 bases). V shed 8 bases and J shed 1 base, with 27 bases lying between them. The CDR3 is made up of 18 amino acids. This CDR3 reads CASSPPGRIAERSYEQYF. CDR3 nucleotides: TGTGCCAGCTCTCCTCCCGGGCGTATAGCGGAGCGATCCTACGAGCAGTACTTC.

The rearrangement uses TRBV5-1 and TRBJ1-1; D call uncertain. The germline V gene has CDR1 SGHRS and CDR2 YFSETQ. The CDR3 length is 14 residues. Trimming pared 0 bases from V and 1 base from J, leaving 7 bases between. This chain's CDR3 is CASSLVAANTEAFF. The CDR3 bases are TGCGCCAGCAGCTTGGTGGCAGCGAACACTGAAGCTTTCTTT.

V gene TRBV4-2 combines with J gene TRBJ2-2, with D possibly being TRBD1 or TRBD2 (5 bases each). Germline loops: CDR1 LGHNA, CDR2 YNFKEQ. The CDR3 runs 16 residues. Trimming left V 4 bases short and J 4 bases short, with 16 bases between. Written as DNA, the CDR3 is TGTGCCAGCAGCCCGGCCAGGGACCCTTCCACCGGGGAGCTGTTTTTT. This translates into CASSPARDPSTGELFF.

The V gene is TRBV28, the J gene TRBJ2-7, with D perhaps being TRBD1 or TRBD2 (5 bases each). The V end lost 5 bases, the J end lost 3 bases, and 20 bases lay between the germline ends. Germline loops: CDR1 MDHEN, CDR2 SYDVKM. This CDR3 is built from 16 residues. The CDR3 DNA sequence: TGTGCCAGCAGTCCGCAAATGGGGGACGGAGACTACGAGCAGTACTTC. This gives the protein CASSPQMGDGDYEQYF.

The chain couples TRBV5-5 to TRBJ2-4; D is possibly TRBD1 (6 bases). This CDR3 has 16 residues. Trimming left V 3 bases short and J 6 bases short, with 19 bases between. Germline V gives CDR1 SGHKS, CDR2 YYEKEE (reference sequence). The DNA for the CDR3 is TGTGCCAGCAGCTCCCCTATACAGGGTGGCTTAAACATTCAGTACTTC. Protein: CASSSPIQGGLNIQYF. Supplemented by reference TRBV5-5 and TRBJ2-4, the full variable domain reads DAGVTQSPTHLIKTRGQQVTLRCSPISGHKSVSWYQQVLGQGPQFIFQYYEKEERGRGNFPDRFSARQFPNYSSELNVNALLLGDSALYLCASSSPIQGGLNIQYFGAGTRLSVL.

This clonotype occurred a few times. A much larger clone lies one base from this, so it may be a read error. The CDR3 here is CSARDLGSGNTEAFF. The CDR3 DNA reads as TGCAGTGCTAGAGATCTGGGGAGCGGGAACACTGAAGCTTTCTTT. The chain recombines TRBV20-1 with TRBJ1-1, with D unresolved. V was shortened by 0 bases and J by 1 base, with 12 bases between the two germline ends. CDR3 size: 15 residues. CDR1 is DFQATT and CDR2 is SNEGSKA in the germline V gene (reference sequence).

This clonotype has only a few counts. The gene calls are TRBV20-1 and TRBJ1-3; no definite D call. The germline CDR1 and CDR2 sequences are DFQATT and SNEGSKA (reference sequence). The V and J ends lost 0 bases and 4 bases respectively, with 10 bases between them. The CDR3 consists of 14 residues. This chain's CDR3 is CSARDMRSGNTIYF. The CDR3 DNA follows: TGCAGTGCTAGAGATATGAGAAGCGGAAACACCATATATTTT.

This clonotype was observed many times. The V call is TRBV6-6, the J call TRBJ1-2; possibly TRBD1 for D (6 bases). CDR1 and CDR2 (germline): MNHNY, SVGAGI (reference sequence). The CDR3 runs to 14 residues. Trimming cost V 0 bases and J 8 bases, with 13 bases left between them. CDR3 sequence: CASSYSVQGEGYTF. Here the CDR3 DNA reads TGTGCCAGCAGTTACTCGGTACAGGGTGAGGGCTACACCTTC.